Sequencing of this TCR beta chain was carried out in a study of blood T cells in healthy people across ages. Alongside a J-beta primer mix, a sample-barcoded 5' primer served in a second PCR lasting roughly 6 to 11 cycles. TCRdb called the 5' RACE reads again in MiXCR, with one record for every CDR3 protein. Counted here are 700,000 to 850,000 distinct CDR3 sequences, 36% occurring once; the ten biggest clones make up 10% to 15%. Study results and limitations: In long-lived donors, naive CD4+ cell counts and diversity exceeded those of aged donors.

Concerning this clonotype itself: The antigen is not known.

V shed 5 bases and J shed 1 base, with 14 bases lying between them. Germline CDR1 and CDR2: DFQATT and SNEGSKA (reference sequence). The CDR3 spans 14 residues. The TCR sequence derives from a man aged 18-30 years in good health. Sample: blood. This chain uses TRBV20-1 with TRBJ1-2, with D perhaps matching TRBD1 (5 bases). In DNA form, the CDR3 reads TGCAGTGCTCCCCCCTCAGGGCGTAACTATGGCTACACCTTC. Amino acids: CSAPPSGRNYGYTF.